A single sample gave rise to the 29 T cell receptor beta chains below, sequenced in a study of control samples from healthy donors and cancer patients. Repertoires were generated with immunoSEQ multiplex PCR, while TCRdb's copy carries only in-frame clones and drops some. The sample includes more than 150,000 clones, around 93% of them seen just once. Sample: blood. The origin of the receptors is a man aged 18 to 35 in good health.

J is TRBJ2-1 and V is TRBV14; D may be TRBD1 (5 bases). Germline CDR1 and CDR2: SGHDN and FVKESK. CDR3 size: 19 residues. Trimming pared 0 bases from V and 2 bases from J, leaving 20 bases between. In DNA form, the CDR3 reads TGTGCCAGCAGCCAAGATTCCCCAGGGAAAAGGATGGCCTACAATGAGCAGTTCTTC. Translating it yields CASSQDSPGKRMAYNEQFF.

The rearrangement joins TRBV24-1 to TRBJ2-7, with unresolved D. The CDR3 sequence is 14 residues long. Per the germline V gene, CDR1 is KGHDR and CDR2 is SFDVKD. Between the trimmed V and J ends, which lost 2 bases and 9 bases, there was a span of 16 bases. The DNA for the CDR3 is TGTGCCACCAGTGATTCATTCAGATACGGTGGGCAGTACTTC. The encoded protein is CATSDSFRYGGQYF.

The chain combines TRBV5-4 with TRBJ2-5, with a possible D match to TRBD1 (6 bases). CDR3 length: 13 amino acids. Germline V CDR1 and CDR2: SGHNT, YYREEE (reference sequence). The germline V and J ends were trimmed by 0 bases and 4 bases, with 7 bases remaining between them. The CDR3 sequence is CASSLVQGETQYF. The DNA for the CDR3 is TGTGCCAGCAGCTTGGTACAGGGAGAGACCCAGTACTTC.

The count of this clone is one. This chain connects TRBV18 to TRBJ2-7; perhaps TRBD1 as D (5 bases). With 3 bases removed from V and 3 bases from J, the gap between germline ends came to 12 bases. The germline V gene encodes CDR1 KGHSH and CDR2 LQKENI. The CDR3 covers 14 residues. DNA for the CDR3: TGTGCCAGCTCACCCGACAGAGGCCACTACGAGCAGTACTTC. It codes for CASSPDRGHYEQYF.

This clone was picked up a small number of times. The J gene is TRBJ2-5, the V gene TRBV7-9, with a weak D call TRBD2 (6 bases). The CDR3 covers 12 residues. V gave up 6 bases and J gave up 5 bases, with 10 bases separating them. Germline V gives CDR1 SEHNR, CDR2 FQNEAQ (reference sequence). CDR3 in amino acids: CASRGLSETQYF. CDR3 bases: TGTGCCAGCAGGGGACTGTCGGAGACCCAGTACTTC. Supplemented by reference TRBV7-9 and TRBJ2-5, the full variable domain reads DTGVSQNPRHKITKRGQNVTFRCDPISEHNRLYWYRQTLGQGPEFLTYFQNEAQLEKSRLLSDRFSAERPKGSFSTLEIQRTEQGDSAMYLCASRGLSETQYFGPGTRLLVL.

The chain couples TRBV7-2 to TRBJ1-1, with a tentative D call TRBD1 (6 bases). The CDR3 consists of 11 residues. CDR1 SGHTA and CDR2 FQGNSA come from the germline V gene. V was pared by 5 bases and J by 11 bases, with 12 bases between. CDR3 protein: CASSGGRLAFF. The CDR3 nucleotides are TGTGCCAGCAGCGGGGGCCGCTTGGCTTTCTTT.

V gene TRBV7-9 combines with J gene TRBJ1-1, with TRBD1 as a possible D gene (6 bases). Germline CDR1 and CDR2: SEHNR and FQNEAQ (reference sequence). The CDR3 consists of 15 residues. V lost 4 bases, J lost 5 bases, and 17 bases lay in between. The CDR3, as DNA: TGTGCCAGCAGCTACAATACAGGGTCGGGAACTGAAGCTTTCTTT. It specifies CASSYNTGSGTEAFF.

CDR3 nucleotide sequence: TGTGCCTGGAGCGTGCAACGACGTACTGGCTACACCTTC. The encoded protein is CAWSVQRRTGYTF. The chain has TRBV30 and TRBJ1-2; D is uncertain. V shed 3 bases and J shed 7 bases, with 15 bases lying between them. From germline, CDR1 is GTSNPN and CDR2 SVGIG (reference sequence). This CDR3 spans 13 amino acids.

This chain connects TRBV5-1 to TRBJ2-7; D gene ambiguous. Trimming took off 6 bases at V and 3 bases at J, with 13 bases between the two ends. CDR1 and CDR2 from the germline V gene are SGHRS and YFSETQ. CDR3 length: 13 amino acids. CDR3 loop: CASTQSAGYEQYF. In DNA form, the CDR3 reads TGCGCCAGCACCCAGTCGGCAGGCTACGAGCAGTACTTC. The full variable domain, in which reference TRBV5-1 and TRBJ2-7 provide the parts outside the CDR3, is KAGVTQTPRYLIKTRGQQVTLSCSPISGHRSVSWYQQTPGQGLQFLFEYFSETQRNKGNFPGRFSGRQFSNSRSEMNVSTLELGDSALYLCASTQSAGYEQYFGPGTRLTVT.

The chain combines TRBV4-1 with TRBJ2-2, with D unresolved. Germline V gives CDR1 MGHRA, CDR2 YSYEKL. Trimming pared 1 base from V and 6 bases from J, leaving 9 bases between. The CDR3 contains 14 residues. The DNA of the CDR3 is TGCGCCAGCAGCCAAGTAGACGGAGCCGGGGAGCTGTTTTTT. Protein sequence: CASSQVDGAGELFF.

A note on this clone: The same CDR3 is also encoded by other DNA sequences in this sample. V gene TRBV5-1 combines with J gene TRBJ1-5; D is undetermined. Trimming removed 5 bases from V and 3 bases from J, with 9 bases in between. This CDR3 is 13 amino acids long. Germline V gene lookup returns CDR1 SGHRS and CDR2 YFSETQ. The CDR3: CASSLGYNQPQHF. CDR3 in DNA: TGCGCCAGCAGTCTGGGGTACAATCAGCCCCAGCATTTT.

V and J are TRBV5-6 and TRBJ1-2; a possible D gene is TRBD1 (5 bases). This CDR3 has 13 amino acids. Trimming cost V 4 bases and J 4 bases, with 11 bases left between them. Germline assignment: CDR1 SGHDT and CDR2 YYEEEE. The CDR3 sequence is CASSVDTSYGYTF. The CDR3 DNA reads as TGTGCCAGCAGCGTGGACACCAGCTATGGCTACACCTTC.

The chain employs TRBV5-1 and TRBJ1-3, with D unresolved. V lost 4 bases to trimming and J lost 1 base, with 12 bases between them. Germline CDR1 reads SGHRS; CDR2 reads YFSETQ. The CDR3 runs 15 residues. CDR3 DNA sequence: TGCGCCAGCAGCCCCGACGAACTATCTGGAAACACCATATATTTT. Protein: CASSPDELSGNTIYF.

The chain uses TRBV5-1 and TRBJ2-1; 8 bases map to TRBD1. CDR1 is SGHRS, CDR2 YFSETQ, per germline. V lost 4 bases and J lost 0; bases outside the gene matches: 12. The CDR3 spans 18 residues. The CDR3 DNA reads TGCGCCAGCAGCGATGGACAGGGCTATTGGGGCTCCTACAATGAGCAGTTCTTC. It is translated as CASSDGQGYWGSYNEQFF.

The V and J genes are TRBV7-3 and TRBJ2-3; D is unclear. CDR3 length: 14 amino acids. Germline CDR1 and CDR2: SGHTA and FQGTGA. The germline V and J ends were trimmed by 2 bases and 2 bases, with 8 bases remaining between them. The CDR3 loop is CASSLALLTDTQYF. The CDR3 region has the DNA TGTGCCAGCAGCTTAGCGCTCCTCACAGATACGCAGTATTTT. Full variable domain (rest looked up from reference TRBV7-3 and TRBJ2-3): GAGVSQTPSNKVTEKGKYVELRCDPISGHTALYWYRQSLGQGPEFLIYFQGTGAADDSGLPNDRFFAVRPEGSVSTLKIQRTERGDSAVYLCASSLALLTDTQYFGPGTRLTVL.

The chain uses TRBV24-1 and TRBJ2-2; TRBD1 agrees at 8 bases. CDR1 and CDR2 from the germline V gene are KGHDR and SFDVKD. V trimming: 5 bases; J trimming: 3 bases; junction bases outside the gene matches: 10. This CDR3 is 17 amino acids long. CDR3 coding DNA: TGTGCCACCAGTGGCCAGACAGGGGCTATCGACACCGGGGAGCTGTTTTTT. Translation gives CATSGQTGAIDTGELFF.

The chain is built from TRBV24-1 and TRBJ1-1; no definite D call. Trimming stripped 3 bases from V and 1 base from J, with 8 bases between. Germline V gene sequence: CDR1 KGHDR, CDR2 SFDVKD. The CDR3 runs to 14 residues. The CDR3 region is CATSDKHSNTEAFF. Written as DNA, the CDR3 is TGTGCCACCAGTGATAAACATTCGAACACTGAAGCTTTCTTT.

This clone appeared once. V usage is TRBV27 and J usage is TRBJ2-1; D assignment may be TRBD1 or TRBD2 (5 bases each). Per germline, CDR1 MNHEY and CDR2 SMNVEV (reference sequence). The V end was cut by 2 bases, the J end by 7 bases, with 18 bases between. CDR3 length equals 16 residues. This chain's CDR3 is CASSLLRDRLGNEQFF. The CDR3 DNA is TGTGCCAGCAGTTTACTCCGGGACCGCCTCGGGAATGAGCAGTTCTTC.

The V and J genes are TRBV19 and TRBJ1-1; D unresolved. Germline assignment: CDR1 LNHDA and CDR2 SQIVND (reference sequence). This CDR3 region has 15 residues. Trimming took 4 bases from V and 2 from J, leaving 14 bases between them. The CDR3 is CASSRHLRGNTEAFF. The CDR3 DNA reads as TGTGCCAGTAGTAGACACCTACGGGGAAACACTGAAGCTTTCTTT.

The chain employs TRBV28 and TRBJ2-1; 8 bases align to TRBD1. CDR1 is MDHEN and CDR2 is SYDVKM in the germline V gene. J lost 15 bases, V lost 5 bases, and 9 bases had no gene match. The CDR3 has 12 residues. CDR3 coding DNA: TGTGCCAGCAGTCCATTGGACAGGGAAACGTTCTTC. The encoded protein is CASSPLDRETFF.

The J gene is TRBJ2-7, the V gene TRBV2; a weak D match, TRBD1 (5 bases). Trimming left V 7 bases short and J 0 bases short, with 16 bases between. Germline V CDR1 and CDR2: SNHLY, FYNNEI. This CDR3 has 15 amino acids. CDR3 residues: CASTQLGHISYEQYF. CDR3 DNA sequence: TGTGCCAGCACCCAACTTGGACACATCTCCTACGAGCAGTACTTC. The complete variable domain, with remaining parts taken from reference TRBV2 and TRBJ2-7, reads EPEVTQTPSHQVTQMGQEVILRCVPISNHLYFYWYRQILGQKVEFLVSFYNNEISEKSEIFDDQFSVERPDGSNFTLKIRSTKLEDSAMYFCASTQLGHISYEQYFGPGTRLTVT.

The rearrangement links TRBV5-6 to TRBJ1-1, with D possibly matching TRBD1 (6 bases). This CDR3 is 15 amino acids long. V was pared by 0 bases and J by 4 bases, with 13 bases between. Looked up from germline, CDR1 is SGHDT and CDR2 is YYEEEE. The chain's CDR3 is CASSLAGGSATEAFF. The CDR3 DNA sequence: TGTGCCAGCAGCTTGGCGGGGGGCTCGGCCACTGAAGCTTTCTTT.

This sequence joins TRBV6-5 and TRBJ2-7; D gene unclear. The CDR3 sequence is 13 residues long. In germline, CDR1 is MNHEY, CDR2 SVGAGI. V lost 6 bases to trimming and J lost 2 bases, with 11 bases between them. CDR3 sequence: CASRGSLAYEQYF. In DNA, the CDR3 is TGTGCCAGCAGGGGTAGCCTAGCCTACGAGCAGTACTTC.

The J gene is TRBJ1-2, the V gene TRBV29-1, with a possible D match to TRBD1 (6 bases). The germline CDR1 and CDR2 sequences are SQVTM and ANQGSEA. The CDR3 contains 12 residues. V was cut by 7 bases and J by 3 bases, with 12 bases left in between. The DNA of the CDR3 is TGCAGCGCACAGGGATCGGACTATGGCTACACCTTC. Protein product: CSAQGSDYGYTF.

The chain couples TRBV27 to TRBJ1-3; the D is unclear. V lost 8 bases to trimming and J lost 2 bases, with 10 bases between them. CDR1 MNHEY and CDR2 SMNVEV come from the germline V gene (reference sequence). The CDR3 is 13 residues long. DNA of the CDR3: TGTGCCAGCTCTCCCGCCCCTGGAAACACCATATATTTT. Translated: CASSPAPGNTIYF.

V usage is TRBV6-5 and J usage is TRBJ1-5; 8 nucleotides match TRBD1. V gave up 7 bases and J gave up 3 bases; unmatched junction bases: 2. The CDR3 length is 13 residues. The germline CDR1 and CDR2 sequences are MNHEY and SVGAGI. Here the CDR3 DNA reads TGTGCCAGCATGGACAGGGCCAATCAGCCCCAGCATTTT. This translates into CASMDRANQPQHF.

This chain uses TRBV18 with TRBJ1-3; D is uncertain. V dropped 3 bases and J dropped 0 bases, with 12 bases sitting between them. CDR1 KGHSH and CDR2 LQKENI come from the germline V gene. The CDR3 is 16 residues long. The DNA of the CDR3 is TGTGCCAGCTCACCCCTGACACCGAGCTCTGGAAACACCATATATTTT. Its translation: CASSPLTPSSGNTIYF.

As DNA, the CDR3 is TGCAGCGTTGAAGATCATACAGGGGGCTATGGCTACACCTTC. Protein sequence: CSVEDHTGGYGYTF. The chain recombines TRBV29-1 with TRBJ1-2; 8 bases are a match to TRBD1. V lost 0 bases, J lost 4 bases, and 4 bases stayed unmatched. Germline CDR1 and CDR2: SQVTM and ANQGSEA. CDR3 length: 14 residues.

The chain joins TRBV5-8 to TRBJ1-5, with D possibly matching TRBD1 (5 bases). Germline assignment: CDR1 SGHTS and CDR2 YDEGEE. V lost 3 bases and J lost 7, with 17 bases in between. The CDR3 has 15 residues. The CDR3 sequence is CASSSAGRVEQPQHF. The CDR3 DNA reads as TGTGCCAGCAGCTCAGCAGGGAGGGTAGAGCAGCCCCAGCATTTT.